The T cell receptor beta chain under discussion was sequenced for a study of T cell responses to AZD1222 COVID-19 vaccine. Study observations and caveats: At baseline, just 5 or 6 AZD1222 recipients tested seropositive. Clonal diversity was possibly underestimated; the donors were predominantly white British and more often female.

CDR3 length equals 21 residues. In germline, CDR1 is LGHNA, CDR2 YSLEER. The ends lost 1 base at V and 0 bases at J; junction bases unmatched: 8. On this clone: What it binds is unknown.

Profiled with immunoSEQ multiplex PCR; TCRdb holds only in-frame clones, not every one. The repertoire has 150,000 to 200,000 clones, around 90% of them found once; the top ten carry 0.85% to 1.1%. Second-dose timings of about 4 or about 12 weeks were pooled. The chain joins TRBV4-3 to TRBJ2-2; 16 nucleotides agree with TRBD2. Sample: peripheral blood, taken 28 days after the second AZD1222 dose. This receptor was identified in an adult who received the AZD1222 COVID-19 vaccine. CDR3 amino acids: CASSQGGPGLAGGPNTGELFF. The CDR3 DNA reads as TGCGCCAGCAGCCAAGGGGGCCCGGGACTAGCGGGGGGGCCGAACACCGGGGAGCTGTTTTTT.